Listed here are 4 T cell receptor beta chains from one sample, sequenced in a study of T cell responses to AZD1222 COVID-19 vaccine. The protocol was immunoSEQ multiplex PCR, while the TCRdb copy is restricted to in-frame clones and leaves out a portion. Found here are 150,000 to 200,000 clones, about nine tenths of them singletons; the top ten hold 2.5% to 3%. Specimen: peripheral blood, collected on day 0 of MenACWY control vaccination. These TCRs come from an adult in good health.

The V and J genes are TRBV5-4 and TRBJ2-7; D remains ambiguous. CDR1 and CDR2 from the germline V gene are SGHNT and YYREEE (reference sequence). V dropped 1 base and J dropped 4 bases, with 9 bases sitting between them. This CDR3 has 13 amino acids. In nucleotides, the CDR3 is TGTGCCAGCAGCTTGAAGGGAAAGTACGAGCAGTACTTC. As protein: CASSLKGKYEQYF. Looking up the rest from reference TRBV5-4 and TRBJ2-7 gives the full variable domain: ETGVTQSPTHLIKTRGQQVTLRCSSQSGHNTVSWYQQALGQGPQFIFQYYREEENGRGNFPPRFSGLQFPNYSSELNVNALELDDSALYLCASSLKGKYEQYFGPGTRLTVT.

The V gene is TRBV10-3, the J gene TRBJ2-7; TRBD1 agrees at 7 bases. The germline V gene has CDR1 ENHRY and CDR2 SYGVKD. The junction had 8 bases not matched to a gene; V was cut back by 5 bases and J by 1 base. The CDR3 totals 15 residues. The CDR3 reads CAISISTGESYEQYF. In DNA, the CDR3 is TGTGCCATCAGTATATCAACAGGGGAATCCTACGAGCAGTACTTC.

The J gene is TRBJ1-2, the V gene TRBV5-4; possibly TRBD1 for D (6 bases). The germline gives CDR1 SGHNT, CDR2 YYREEE (reference sequence). Trimming shortened V by 4 bases and J by 6 bases, and 16 bases separated the two germline ends. The CDR3 runs to 14 residues. The CDR3: CASSLKGGYDGYTF. The CDR3 coding sequence is TGTGCCAGCAGCCTAAAAGGGGGATACGATGGCTACACCTTC.

This clone was seen more than once but under ten times. The rearrangement joins TRBV19 to TRBJ1-2; 9 bases match TRBD1. Trimming removed 7 bases from V and 4 bases from J; junction bases left unmatched: 7. Germline V lookup: CDR1 LNHDA, CDR2 SQIVND (reference sequence). The CDR3 is 14 amino acids. The CDR3 DNA sequence: TGTGCCAGTACCCCGGGACAGGGATCCTATGGCTACACCTTC. Its protein product is CASTPGQGSYGYTF. Complete variable domain (other parts from reference TRBV19 and TRBJ1-2): DGGITQSPKYLFRKEGQNVTLSCEQNLNHDAMYWYRQDPGQGLRLIYYSQIVNDFQKGDIAEGYSVSREKKESFPLTVTSAQKNPTAFYLCASTPGQGSYGYTFGSGTRLTVV.